This TCR beta chain was sequenced for a study of T cells after yellow fever vaccination. Study details: SMART-Seq v4 Ultra Low Input handled preparation of low-cell-number fractions.

Study-wide results and limits: FACS-sorted repertoires could contain abundant clonotypes contaminating from the bulk population.

TCRdb recomputed calls from the 5' RACE reads with MiXCR, one row per CDR3 protein. The table records roughly 330,000 distinct CDR3 sequences, around 4.1% of them present only once. Germline CDR1 is SGHVS and CDR2 is FQNEAQ. Trimming left V 5 bases short and J 6 bases short, with 13 bases between. This CDR3 is 13 amino acids long. This clonotype was counted only a few times. Its target is unknown. Specimen: PBMCs, collected 5 days after the yellow fever booster vaccination. The receptor comes from a man aged 18-30 years who received the YFV17D yellow fever vaccine. V is TRBV7-8 and J is TRBJ1-1; no clear D gene. The CDR3 region is CASSPPGRPEAFF. DNA of the CDR3: TGTGCCAGCAGCCCACCAGGTCGGCCTGAAGCTTTCTTT.